The clone carrying this TCR beta chain showed up many times. Germline values: CDR1 SGHTA, CDR2 FQGNSA. V shed 2 bases, J shed 5 bases, and the junction held 14 bases outside the gene matches. This CDR3 is built from 19 residues. This sample is drawn from a study of identical twins. MiXCR, run by TCRdb on the 5' RACE reads, gives a single entry per CDR3 protein. There are 200,000 or so distinct CDR3 sequences in the sample; around 6.9% occur only once, and about 2% lies in the top ten. This same sample was also part of a study on yellow fever vaccine responses in identical twins.

The chain recombines TRBV7-2 with TRBJ2-1; 11 bases map to TRBD2. The source material was memory (CD45RO+) T cells sorted from blood. The TCR comes from a woman aged 18 to 35 in good health. The DNA for the CDR3 is TGTGCCAGCAGCTTATTTGCCCAGGGACTAGCGGTGTCCAACAATGAGCAGTTCTTC. Amino acid sequence: CASSLFAQGLAVSNNEQFF.